A selection of T cell receptor beta chains follows, all from one sample in a study of HIV-infected children after antiretroviral therapy interruption. TCRdb reprocessed the 3' RACE reads via MiXCR and lists one record per CDR3 protein. This table holds tens of thousands of distinct CDR3 sequences, about 4.3% found once. Material: CD45RA+ CD4+ T cells from PBMCs, pooled from several time points, obtained from a donor given antiretroviral therapy, either interrupted or continuous. Every receptor here comes from a pool of human donors with HIV. The CDR3 runs from the conserved cysteine through the conserved F or W. The order of the fields is CDR3 protein, CDR3 DNA, clone size, V gene, D gene, CDR3 length, J gene. D genes are given only for firm matches. Clone size is not always given. Where it is, it says once, few, many or a class for expanded clones.

CASSHRDTAGYEQYF,TGCGCCAGCAGTCACCGGGACACCGCCGGTTACGAGCAGTACTTC,many,TRBV23-1,.,15,TRBJ2-7
CSADRGWENEKLFF,TGCAGTGCTGACAGGGGGTGGGAGAATGAAAAACTGTTTTTT,many,TRBV20-1,TRBD1,14,TRBJ1-4
CSARGAVYEQYF,TGCAGTGCTAGGGGCGCCGTCTACGAGCAGTACTTC,many,TRBV20-1,.,12,TRBJ2-7
CASSQRGGRTDTQYF,TGTGCCAGCAGCCAGAGAGGGGGCCGCACAGATACGCAGTATTTT,many,TRBV3-1,TRBD1,15,TRBJ2-3
CASSLAGGQETQYF,TGTGCCAGCAGCTTAGCGGGGGGACAAGAGACCCAGTACTTC,many,TRBV11-3,TRBD2,14,TRBJ2-5
CASSQEGGGYNEQFF,TGTGCCAGCAGCCAAGAAGGCGGGGGTTACAATGAGCAGTTCTTC,many,TRBV3-1,TRBD2,15,TRBJ2-1
CASSFTSNTEAFF,TGTGCCAGCAGCTTTACCTCGAACACTGAAGCTTTCTTT,few,TRBV6-1,.,13,TRBJ1-1
CASNGGAGNQPQHF,TGTGCCTCTAATGGGGGGGCAGGCAATCAGCCCCAGCATTTT,few,TRBV19,.,14,TRBJ1-5
CASSLGTERDRPQHF,TGTGCCAGCAGTTTAGGGACAGAAAGGGATCGGCCCCAGCATTTT,few,TRBV27,TRBD1,15,TRBJ1-5
CSVSLAGGPQTQYF,TGCAGCGTTTCCCTAGCGGGGGGGCCGCAGACCCAGTACTTC,few,TRBV29-1,TRBD2,14,TRBJ2-5
CASSVALGPTGSYNEQFF,TGTGCCAGCAGCGTAGCTCTCGGACCTACGGGCTCCTACAATGAGCAGTTCTTC,.,TRBV9,.,18,TRBJ2-1
CASSPPLRGGADTQYF,TGTGCCAGCAGCCCCCCATTGAGGGGGGGGGCAGATACGCAGTATTTT,few,TRBV7-9,.,16,TRBJ2-3
CASRKGDNQPQHF,TGTGCCAGCAGAAAGGGGGACAATCAGCCCCAGCATTTT,.,TRBV6-6,.,13,TRBJ1-5
CASSSYISLFYEQYF,TGTGCCAGCAGCTCCTATATTAGTTTGTTCTACGAGCAGTACTTC,many,TRBV7-3,.,15,TRBJ2-7
CSVVRQMNTEAFF,TGCAGCGTTGTGCGACAGATGAACACTGAAGCTTTCTTT,.,TRBV29-1,.,13,TRBJ1-1
CASSSGGPGNYEQYF,TGTGCCAGCTCCAGTGGGGGGCCGGGAAACTACGAGCAGTACTTC,many,TRBV6-9,.,15,TRBJ2-7
CAISEARTSGGSSYEQYF,TGTGCCATCAGTGAGGCCCGGACTAGCGGGGGGAGCTCCTACGAGCAGTACTTC,many,TRBV10-3,TRBD2,18,TRBJ2-7
CASSYSRTANYGYTF,TGTGCCAGCAGTTACTCGAGGACAGCTAACTATGGCTACACCTTC,many,TRBV6-5,.,15,TRBJ1-2
CASSLRGTDTGELFF,TGTGCCAGCAGCTTAAGAGGGACGGACACCGGGGAGCTGTTTTTT,many,TRBV7-2,.,15,TRBJ2-2
CASSQSGINPYEQYF,TGTGCCAGCAGCCAATCCGGGATCAACCCCTACGAGCAGTACTTC,few,TRBV16,.,15,TRBJ2-7
CASTEEWQETQYF,TGTGCCAGCACCGAAGAGTGGCAAGAGACCCAGTACTTC,few,TRBV2,.,13,TRBJ2-5
CASGAGLGTEAFF,TGTGCCAGCGGCGCCGGGCTAGGCACTGAAGCTTTCTTT,many,TRBV2,.,13,TRBJ1-1
CSVDRASGEQYF,TGCAGCGTCGACAGGGCTTCCGGCGAGCAGTACTTC,many,TRBV29-1,TRBD1,12,TRBJ2-7
CASSFEGDTEAFF,TGTGCCAGCAGCTTCGAGGGCGACACTGAAGCTTTCTTT,many,TRBV7-9,.,13,TRBJ1-1
CASSQGGHGYTF,TGTGCCAGCAGCCAAGGGGGCCATGGCTACACCTTC,many,TRBV3-1,.,12,TRBJ1-2
CASTPRPGLAGGPNEQYF,TGTGCCAGCACCCCCCGACCGGGACTAGCGGGGGGGCCCAACGAGCAGTACTTC,.,TRBV12-3/TRBV12-4,TRBD2,18,TRBJ2-7
CASSIPSTWNEQFF,TGTGCCAGTAGTATCCCCTCTACCTGGAATGAGCAGTTCTTC,many,TRBV19,.,14,TRBJ2-1
CASRRKETQYF,TGCGCCAGCAGACGAAAAGAGACCCAGTACTTC,many,TRBV23-1,.,11,TRBJ2-5
CASSKDRPLGSYNEQFF,TGTGCCAGCAGCAAAGATAGGCCACTGGGGTCCTACAATGAGCAGTTCTTC,many,TRBV21-1,.,17,TRBJ2-1
CASSPGGVGADTQYF,TGCGCCAGCAGCCCCGGGGGAGTTGGTGCAGATACGCAGTATTTT,many,TRBV5-1,.,15,TRBJ2-3
CSARLQGGFYNEQFF,TGCAGTGCTAGATTACAGGGGGGGTTCTACAATGAGCAGTTCTTC,medium-sized,TRBV20-1,.,15,TRBJ2-1
CASSAGDRNSNQPQHF,TGTGCCAGTAGTGCCGGGGACAGGAATAGCAATCAGCCCCAGCATTTT,many,TRBV19,TRBD1,16,TRBJ1-5
CASSLGGQGGLGYTF,TGTGCCAGCAGCTTGGGTGGGCAGGGGGGCCTTGGCTACACCTTC,.,TRBV5-6,TRBD1,15,TRBJ1-2
CASSPFRLGTGDPGTEAFF,TGTGCCAGCAGCCCCTTCCGTTTAGGGACAGGGGACCCGGGGACTGAAGCTTTCTTT,many,TRBV7-9,TRBD1,19,TRBJ1-1
CASCGDDNEQFF,TGTGCCAGCTGCGGGGATGACAATGAGCAGTTCTTC,many,TRBV25-1,.,12,TRBJ2-1
CASSAVQETQYF,TGTGCCAGCAGTGCAGTACAAGAGACCCAGTACTTC,many,TRBV2,.,12,TRBJ2-5
CASSDGQVLGSPLHF,TGTGCCAGCAGTGACGGGCAGGTTCTCGGCTCACCCCTCCACTTT,many,TRBV2,.,15,TRBJ1-6
CASVLLTLNTEAFF,TGTGCCAGCGTCCTACTCACACTGAACACTGAAGCTTTCTTT,many,TRBV2,.,14,TRBJ1-1
CAISDRGPSYEQYF,TGTGCCATCAGTGATAGGGGCCCCTCCTACGAGCAGTACTTC,many,TRBV10-3,.,14,TRBJ2-7
CASSPGTPYEQYF,TGCGCCAGCAGCCCCGGGACTCCCTACGAGCAGTACTTC,many,TRBV5-1,.,13,TRBJ2-7
CSATLDARETQYF,TGCAGTGCCACACTTGACGCGCGCGAGACCCAGTACTTC,many,TRBV20-1,.,13,TRBJ2-5
CASSKVGTGSYNEQFF,TGTGCCAGCTCGAAGGTGGGGACAGGGTCCTACAATGAGCAGTTCTTC,.,TRBV6-5,TRBD1,16,TRBJ2-1
CASSRSGLAGFYEQYF,TGTGCCAGCAGCCGCTCCGGACTAGCGGGGTTCTACGAGCAGTACTTC,many,TRBV4-2,TRBD2,16,TRBJ2-7
CASSGGEFNSPLHF,TGTGCCAGCAGTGGGGGGGAATTCAATTCACCCCTCCACTTT,many,TRBV12-3/TRBV12-4,.,14,TRBJ1-6
CASSLEGRGHTEAFF,TGCGCCAGCAGCTTGGAGGGCAGGGGGCACACTGAAGCTTTCTTT,medium-sized,TRBV5-1,TRBD1,15,TRBJ1-1
CAISKLSYEQYF,TGTGCCATCAGTAAACTAAGCTACGAGCAGTACTTC,many,TRBV10-3,.,12,TRBJ2-7
CASSLGPSGQETQYF,TGCGCCAGCAGCTTGGGCCCTAGCGGGCAAGAGACCCAGTACTTC,many,TRBV5-1,TRBD2,15,TRBJ2-5
CASSGGGFGAGKTTEAFF,TGTGCCAGCAGTGGGGGTGGCTTTGGGGCAGGGAAGACCACTGAAGCTTTCTTT,many,TRBV6-1,.,18,TRBJ1-1
CSVEKGQQKAFF,TGCAGCGTCGAAAAGGGACAGCAAAAAGCTTTCTTT,few,TRBV29-1,TRBD1,12,TRBJ1-1
CASSLGQSSSPLHF,TGTGCCAGCAGCCTGGGACAGAGCTCTTCACCCCTCCACTTT,many,TRBV7-3,TRBD1,14,TRBJ1-6
CASSYSRIGAYEQYF,TGTGCCAGCAGTTACTCGAGGATCGGGGCCTACGAGCAGTACTTC,many,TRBV6-6,.,15,TRBJ2-7